This T cell receptor beta chain comes out of a study of cytomegalovirus exposure and HLA in healthy donors. In the case of this clone: Its antigen is not identified.

The study, taken as a whole, reports: Some V segments, TRBV6-2 and TRBV6-3 among them, were indistinguishable and were therefore excluded.

J lost 8 bases, V lost 4 bases, and 5 bases had no gene match. This CDR3 is 13 amino acids long. Germline V gene lookup returns CDR1 SGHAT and CDR2 FQDESV (reference sequence). PCR primers comprised 60 Vbeta and 13 Jbeta primers. Sequencing used immunoSEQ multiplex PCR; TCRdb keeps in-frame clones, though not all of them. The table records about 140,000 clones, 60% to 80% of them present only once. The sequenced sample consisted of PBMCs. This receptor was taken from a male donor in good health and CMV-seronegative. The chain links TRBV11-1 to TRBJ1-2, with 9 bases matching TRBD1. The CDR3 reads CASSSDRGGGYTF. CDR3 coding DNA: TGTGCCAGCAGCTCGGACAGGGGTGGAGGCTACACCTTC.